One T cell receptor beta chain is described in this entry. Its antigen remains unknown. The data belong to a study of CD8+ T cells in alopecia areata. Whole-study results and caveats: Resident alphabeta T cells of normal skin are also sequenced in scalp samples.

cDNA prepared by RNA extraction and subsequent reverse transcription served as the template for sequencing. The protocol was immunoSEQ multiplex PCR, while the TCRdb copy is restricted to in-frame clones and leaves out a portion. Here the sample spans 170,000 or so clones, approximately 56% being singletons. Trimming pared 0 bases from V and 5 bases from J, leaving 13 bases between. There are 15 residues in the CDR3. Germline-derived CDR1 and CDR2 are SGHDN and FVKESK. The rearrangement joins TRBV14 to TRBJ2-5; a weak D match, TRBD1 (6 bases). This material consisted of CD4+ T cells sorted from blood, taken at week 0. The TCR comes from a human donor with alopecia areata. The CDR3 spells CASSQEDRWWETQYF. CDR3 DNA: TGTGCCAGCAGCCAAGAAGACAGGTGGTGGGAGACCCAGTACTTC.